These 31 T cell receptor beta chains share one sample of origin, sequenced in a study of shared T cell receptors in the human thymus. Using immunoSEQ multiplex PCR, the repertoire was profiled, and TCRdb retains in-frame clones only, with some absent. Of some 400,000 clones in the sample, 85% to 95% were seen once. The sequenced sample was thymocytes. All receptors derive from a human donor.

V gene TRBV5-1 combines with J gene TRBJ2-7, with D perhaps being TRBD1 or TRBD2 (6 bases each). The CDR3 covers 12 residues. Germline V lookup: CDR1 SGHRS, CDR2 YFSETQ. The V end lost 3 bases, the J end lost 6 bases, and 10 bases lay between the germline ends. The CDR3 protein is CASSSQGGEQYF. The DNA for the CDR3 is TGCGCCAGCAGCTCACAGGGAGGCGAGCAGTACTTC.

V gene TRBV7-9 combines with J gene TRBJ1-5, with 7 positions matching TRBD1. The CDR3 extends over 17 amino acids. Per germline, CDR1 SEHNR and CDR2 FQNEAQ (reference sequence). V lost 5 bases and J lost 5; bases outside the gene matches: 15. In DNA form, the CDR3 reads TGTGCCAGCAGCCGTATTAATGACAGGGAAGCGTATCAGCCCCAGCATTTT. This codes for CASSRINDREAYQPQHF.

The chain employs TRBV4-3 and TRBJ2-5, with a weak D call TRBD2 (5 bases). The CDR3 extends over 17 amino acids. Germline CDR1 and CDR2: LGHNA and YSLEER. The V end was cut by 4 bases, the J end by 0 bases, with 18 bases between. CDR3 in amino acids: CASSPAVMRGNQETQYF. The CDR3 DNA sequence: TGCGCCAGCAGCCCCGCCGTTATGCGAGGGAACCAAGAGACCCAGTACTTC.

V usage is TRBV4-2 and J usage is TRBJ2-5, with 11 bases that match TRBD2. The CDR3 loop spans 16 amino acids. Unmatched junction bases numbered 6, after V lost 5 bases and J lost 1 base. Germline V gene lookup returns CDR1 LGHNA and CDR2 YNFKEQ. CDR3 sequence (DNA): TGTGCCAGCAGCTCGGGACTAGCGGACTGCCAAGAGACCCAGTACTTC. Residues: CASSSGLADCQETQYF.

V is TRBV18 and J is TRBJ1-5, with 7 bases that match TRBD1. This CDR3 has 19 residues. Germline-derived CDR1 and CDR2 are KGHSH and LQKENI. The V and J ends lost 3 bases and 4 bases, in that order; junction bases with no gene match: 18. The CDR3 sequence is CASSPNSARPGGGNQPQHF. DNA of the CDR3: TGTGCCAGCTCACCTAACTCTGCACGACCAGGGGGAGGGAATCAGCCCCAGCATTTT.

V and J are TRBV7-9 and TRBJ1-2; unclear D gene. V was clipped by 5 bases and J by 6 bases, with 13 bases between them. The germline V gene has CDR1 SEHNR and CDR2 FQNEAQ (reference sequence). This CDR3 is built from 13 residues. CDR3 sequence: CASSPFTTDGYTF. The CDR3 region has the DNA TGTGCCAGCAGCCCTTTTACCACCGATGGCTACACCTTC.

Regarding this clone: Other DNA sequences in this sample translate to the same CDR3. This chain links TRBV30 with TRBJ1-1, with unresolved D. The germline V gene has CDR1 GTSNPN and CDR2 SVGIG (reference sequence). The CDR3 runs 13 residues. Trimming took off 0 bases at V and 1 base at J, with 6 bases between the two ends. CDR3 nucleotides: TGTGCCTGGAGTGTAATGGGGAACACTGAAGCTTTCTTT. Amino acid sequence: CAWSVMGNTEAFF.

This chain connects TRBV7-9 to TRBJ1-3; D call uncertain. The V end lost 10 bases, the J end lost 1 base, and 11 bases lay between the germline ends. Looked up from germline, CDR1 is SEHNR and CDR2 is FQNEAQ (reference sequence). The CDR3 is 13 residues long. The CDR3 loop reads CATRLTSGNTIYF. In DNA form, the CDR3 reads TGTGCCACTCGCCTCACATCTGGAAACACCATATATTTT.

This chain joins TRBV5-6 and TRBJ1-2; no firm D call. This CDR3 contains 16 residues. Trimming stripped 1 base from V and 3 bases from J, with 16 bases between. CDR1 and CDR2 (germline): SGHDT, YYEEEE. The CDR3 DNA follows: TGTGCCAGCAGCTTGATACTGATTGAACTGGACTATGGCTACACCTTC. Its translation is CASSLILIELDYGYTF.

The chain uses TRBV6-4 and TRBJ2-3, with TRBD2 matching 14 bases. The length of the CDR3 is 18 residues. V shed 5 bases and J 4 bases; nucleotides not matched to a gene: 11. Germline values: CDR1 MRHNA, CDR2 SNTAGT. The CDR3 coding sequence is TGTGCCAGCAGTCCCACTCGCGGACTAGCGGGAGGTCCAGATACGCAGTATTTT. This sequence encodes CASSPTRGLAGGPDTQYF.

The DNA of the CDR3 is TGCGCCAGCAGCCAAGAAATGGTTCGCCCAGGGAACACCGGGGAGCTGTTTTTT. This translates into CASSQEMVRPGNTGELFF. The J gene is TRBJ2-2, the V gene TRBV4-3; no firm D call. Germline CDR1 is LGHNA and CDR2 is YSLEER. Trimming shortened V by 0 bases and J by 1 base, and 15 bases separated the two germline ends. This CDR3 comprises 18 residues.

The chain uses TRBV9 and TRBJ2-1; tentative D call: TRBD2 (5 bases). Trimming removed 1 base from V and 8 bases from J, with 16 bases in between. The CDR3 runs 15 residues. Per germline, CDR1 SGDLS and CDR2 YYNGEE. CDR3 loop: CASSVLRGSQDEQFF. CDR3 bases: TGTGCCAGCAGCGTACTACGAGGGAGTCAAGATGAGCAGTTCTTC.

The chain recombines TRBV7-9 with TRBJ2-5, with 9 bases identical to TRBD1. The V gene's germline CDR1 is SEHNR and CDR2 FQNEAQ (reference sequence). This CDR3 has 14 residues. The trim removed 4 bases at V and 3 bases at J, leaving 3 bases unmatched. The DNA for the CDR3 is TGTGCCAGCAGCTCGGGGACAGGGAAAGAGACCCAGTACTTC. It codes for CASSSGTGKETQYF.

The V and J genes are TRBV7-3 and TRBJ2-2, with 10 bases lining up with TRBD2. The CDR3 is 20 amino acids. V lost 3 bases, J lost 4 bases, and 17 bases stayed unmatched. The V gene's germline CDR1 is SGHTA and CDR2 FQGTGA. The DNA for the CDR3 is TGTGCCAGCAGCTTCCCGGGGTCAGCGGGAGGGCCCAAGTTCACCGGGGAGCTGTTTTTT. Protein sequence: CASSFPGSAGGPKFTGELFF.

This chain joins TRBV9 and TRBJ2-2; TRBD2 agrees at 9 bases. The junction had 0 bases not matched to a gene; V was cut back by 0 bases and J by 6 bases. The CDR3 consists of 14 residues. From germline, CDR1 is SGDLS and CDR2 YYNGEE. CDR3 sequence: CASSVASGAGELFF. In nucleotides, the CDR3 is TGTGCCAGCAGCGTAGCTAGCGGGGCCGGGGAGCTGTTTTTT.

The chain is built from TRBV29-1 and TRBJ2-1, with 10 bases matching TRBD2. The V gene's germline CDR1 is SQVTM and CDR2 ANQGSEA. This CDR3 comprises 17 residues. With V trimmed by 6 bases and J by 2 bases, 13 bases remained unmatched. The CDR3 region has the DNA TGCAGCGTCGTTCTAGCGGGAGACAACGGACCCTACAATGAGCAGTTCTTC. This encodes CSVVLAGDNGPYNEQFF.

The V call is TRBV7-2, the J call TRBJ2-1; D remains ambiguous. V was trimmed by 1 base and J by 3 bases, leaving 16 bases between them. This CDR3 contains 17 residues. Germline CDR1 and CDR2: SGHTA and FQGNSA. The CDR3 loop is CASSLGVRVWGYNEQFF. The CDR3 DNA sequence: TGTGCCAGCAGCTTAGGAGTGCGTGTTTGGGGCTACAATGAGCAGTTCTTC. Full variable domain (remainder filled in from reference TRBV7-2 and TRBJ2-1): GAGVSQSPSNKVTEKGKDVELRCDPISGHTALYWYRQSLGQGLEFLIYFQGNSAPDKSGLPSDRFSAERTGGSVSTLTIQRTQQEDSAVYLCASSLGVRVWGYNEQFFGPGTRLTVL.

The chain combines TRBV11-2 with TRBJ2-1; 8 bases are a match to TRBD2. The germline CDR1 and CDR2 sequences are SGHAT and FQNNGV. CDR3 length: 18 amino acids. V gave up 4 bases and J gave up 4 bases; unmatched junction bases: 15. The CDR3 here is CASSSLESGRGEYNEQFF. The CDR3 DNA reads as TGTGCCAGCAGCTCCCTCGAAAGCGGGAGAGGGGAATACAATGAGCAGTTCTTC.

The rearrangement uses TRBV2 and TRBJ1-2; perhaps TRBD1 as D (5 bases). CDR1 and CDR2 (germline): SNHLY, FYNNEI. There are 16 residues in the CDR3. V was trimmed by 4 bases and J by 1 base, leaving 16 bases between them. CDR3 protein: CASSATRWQGNYGYTF. Here the CDR3 DNA reads TGTGCCAGCAGTGCCACCCGGTGGCAGGGTAACTATGGCTACACCTTC.

CDR3 sequence: CASSLDPKPTYEQYF. CDR3 in DNA: TGTGCCAGCAGCTTGGACCCCAAACCCACCTACGAGCAGTACTTC. V usage is TRBV5-6 and J usage is TRBJ2-7; D remains ambiguous. The CDR3 length is 15 residues. The ends were cut back, 0 bases at V and 2 bases at J, with 12 bases in the middle. Germline CDR1 is SGHDT and CDR2 is YYEEEE.

The V and J genes are TRBV7-9 and TRBJ1-1, with D hard to call. The CDR3 totals 12 residues. Germline V lookup: CDR1 SEHNR, CDR2 FQNEAQ (reference sequence). Between the trimmed V and J ends, which lost 5 bases and 1 base, there was a span of 5 bases. The CDR3 bases are TGTGCCAGCAGCCGAAAGAACACTGAAGCTTTCTTT. It codes for CASSRKNTEAFF.

The chain uses TRBV6-5 and TRBJ2-5; D may correspond to TRBD1 or TRBD2 (5 bases each). The germline V and J ends were trimmed by 6 bases and 6 bases, with 20 bases remaining between them. The V gene's germline CDR1 is MNHEY and CDR2 SVGAGI. There are 15 residues in the CDR3. Here the CDR3 DNA reads TGTGCCAGCAGCCAGAGGGGCGCTTCCCTACAGACCCAGTACTTC. This translates into CASSQRGASLQTQYF.

This sequence joins TRBV14 and TRBJ2-7; 11 positions agree with TRBD1. CDR3 length: 17 amino acids. V shed 0 bases, J shed 2 bases, and the junction held 6 bases outside the gene matches. The germline CDR1 and CDR2 sequences are SGHDN and FVKESK. CDR3 bases: TGTGCCAGCAGCCAAGAGAGGCCGGGACAGGGGGCCTACGAGCAGTACTTC. Its translation is CASSQERPGQGAYEQYF.

The chain joins TRBV28 to TRBJ1-5, with D hard to call. Trimming removed 5 bases at V and 0 bases at J, with 11 bases between. The CDR3 covers 15 residues. The germline gives CDR1 MDHEN, CDR2 SYDVKM. The CDR3 here is CASSPQSISNQPQHF. The CDR3 nucleotides read TGTGCCAGCAGTCCCCAGAGCATTAGCAATCAGCCCCAGCATTTT.

The rearrangement links TRBV29-1 to TRBJ2-7, with D hard to call. This CDR3 has 13 amino acids. Per the germline V gene, CDR1 is SQVTM and CDR2 is ANQGSEA. The germline V and J ends were trimmed by 4 bases and 0 bases, with 10 bases remaining between them. CDR3 amino acids: CSVVTFLSYEQYF. The CDR3 DNA reads TGCAGCGTTGTGACATTCCTCTCCTACGAGCAGTACTTC.

The chain recombines TRBV28 with TRBJ2-7, with TRBD1 matching 8 bases. CDR1 MDHEN and CDR2 SYDVKM come from the germline V gene. The CDR3 is 16 amino acids. V was clipped by 6 bases and J by 4 bases; unmatched bases: 14. DNA for the CDR3: TGTGCCAGCAGCCCACCCCGGACAGGGATGATGTACGAGCAGTACTTC. Its protein is CASSPPRTGMMYEQYF.

The chain has TRBV5-1 and TRBJ2-7; 8 bases align to TRBD1. V gave up 4 bases and J gave up 5 bases; unmatched junction bases: 11. Germline CDR1 and CDR2: SGHRS and YFSETQ. The CDR3 is 15 amino acids. Here the CDR3 reads CASSPKDRVRHEQYF. The CDR3 DNA follows: TGCGCCAGCAGCCCAAAGGACAGGGTAAGGCACGAGCAGTACTTC.

V gene TRBV9 combines with J gene TRBJ2-2; the D call may be TRBD1 or TRBD2 (5 bases each). From germline, CDR1 is SGDLS and CDR2 YYNGEE. CDR3 length: 13 amino acids. V shed 8 bases and J shed 0 bases, with 8 bases lying between them. This CDR3 reads CARGVANTGELFF. In DNA, the CDR3 is TGTGCCAGGGGGGTAGCGAACACCGGGGAGCTGTTTTTT.

This clone was seen only once. The rearrangement links TRBV28 to TRBJ2-1; 11 bases fit TRBD2. V was clipped by 5 bases and J by 0 bases; unmatched bases: 18. CDR1 is MDHEN, CDR2 SYDVKM, per germline. The CDR3 is 21 amino acids. The CDR3 loop is CASSHYTGTSGTTFSYNEQFF. The CDR3 DNA reads as TGTGCCAGCAGTCACTACACCGGGACTAGCGGCACCACTTTCTCCTACAATGAGCAGTTCTTC.

V and J are TRBV7-9 and TRBJ2-3; the match to TRBD1 covers 7 bases. Trimming took 5 bases from V and 5 from J; bases not matched to a gene: 13. The germline CDR1 and CDR2 sequences are SEHNR and FQNEAQ (reference sequence). CDR3 length equals 16 residues. The CDR3 reads CASSPTGSRVEDTQYF. The CDR3 coding sequence is TGTGCCAGCAGCCCGACAGGGTCAAGGGTAGAAGATACGCAGTATTTT.

The CDR3 is CASSHDRGAAKTYEQYF. The CDR3, as DNA: TGCGCCAGCAGCCATGACAGGGGTGCCGCCAAAACCTACGAGCAGTACTTC. The chain links TRBV5-1 to TRBJ2-7; TRBD1 agrees at 8 bases. Germline trimming cut 4 bases from V and 2 bases from J; bases unmatched to any gene: 14. CDR3 length: 17 amino acids. Germline values: CDR1 SGHRS, CDR2 YFSETQ.